The 31 T cell receptor beta chains below come from one sample, sequenced in a study of T cell responses to AZD1222 COVID-19 vaccine. The data were produced by immunoSEQ multiplex PCR, yet TCRdb's version contains in-frame clones alone and is incomplete. The table records about 73,000 clones, roughly 89% of them present only once. Sample: peripheral blood, taken 28 days after the second AZD1222 dose. Receptors were obtained from an adult who received the AZD1222 COVID-19 vaccine.

The chain carries TRBV7-3 and TRBJ2-3; TRBD2 matches at 8 bases. This CDR3 region has 15 residues. Germline V CDR1 and CDR2: SGHTA, FQGTGA. J lost 0 bases, V lost 5 bases, and 4 bases had no gene match. The DNA for the CDR3 is TGTGCCAGCAGCAGCGGGGGACTAAGCACAGATACGCAGTATTTT. It specifies CASSSGGLSTDTQYF.

The V gene is TRBV11-3, the J gene TRBJ1-1; D gene unclear. CDR3 length: 15 residues. With 5 bases removed from V and 0 bases from J, the gap between germline ends came to 13 bases. CDR1 is SGHNT, CDR2 YENEEA, per germline. The CDR3 region is CASSPEPVMNTEAFF. Here the CDR3 DNA reads TGTGCCAGCAGCCCTGAACCGGTTATGAACACTGAAGCTTTCTTT.

The chain uses TRBV21-1 and TRBJ2-3; TRBD2, the table's D call, lacks a check against the DNA. TRBV21-1 is a pseudogene. This CDR3 has 16 residues. The CDR3 is CASSKGAGRGTDTQYF. CDR3 nucleotides: TGTGCCAGCAGCAAAGGGGCCGGGAGGGGTACAGATACGCAGTATTTT.

The chain couples TRBV12-3 or TRBV12-4 to TRBJ1-2; D possibly corresponds to TRBD1 (6 bases). The CDR3 is made up of 12 amino acids. Trimming shortened V by 5 bases and J by 7 bases, and 11 bases separated the two germline ends. CDR3 sequence (DNA): TGTGCCAGCAGTAGGGCAGGGGTTGGCTACACCTTC. Amino acid sequence: CASSRAGVGYTF.

The genes are TRBV4-2 and TRBJ2-1; 11 nucleotides match TRBD2. The CDR3 is made up of 14 amino acids. Germline V gives CDR1 LGHNA, CDR2 YNFKEQ. V lost 3 bases, J lost 9 bases, and 4 bases stayed unmatched. The CDR3 loop is CASSQMTSGTEQFF. In DNA form, the CDR3 reads TGTGCCAGCAGCCAGATGACTAGCGGGACTGAGCAGTTCTTC.

This chain connects TRBV6-2 or TRBV6-3 to TRBJ2-1, with TRBD2 identical over 13 bases. V lost 3 bases and J lost 0; bases outside the gene matches: 8. Germline CDR1 reads MNHEY; CDR2 reads SVGEGT. CDR3 length: 19 amino acids. In DNA, the CDR3 is TGTGCCAGCAGTTATCCGACTAGCGGGGGGCCTCCCTCCTACAATGAGCAGTTCTTC. Protein sequence: CASSYPTSGGPPSYNEQFF.

This clone was picked up one time. The chain couples TRBV2 to TRBJ1-2, with 9 bases that match TRBD1. CDR3 length equals 14 residues. The J segment lost 7 bases and the V segment lost 5 bases, leaving 8 bases of the junction unmatched. Germline lookup yields CDR1 SNHLY and CDR2 FYNNEI. DNA for the CDR3: TGTGCCAGCAGTAGTACAGGGGGCGGCGGTGGCTACACCTTC. This translates into CASSSTGGGGGYTF.

The V and J genes are TRBV5-8 and TRBJ2-4; no definite D call. This CDR3 spans 13 amino acids. With 1 base removed from V and 0 bases from J, the gap between germline ends came to 2 bases. Germline V CDR1 and CDR2: SGHTS, YDEGEE. This CDR3 is CASSLTAKNIQYF. The CDR3 DNA follows: TGTGCCAGCAGCTTGACAGCCAAAAACATTCAGTACTTC.

This clone occurred a few times. Other DNA variants within this sample encode the same CDR3. The chain employs TRBV11-2 and TRBJ1-1, with D tentatively TRBD1 (5 bases). Per the germline V gene, CDR1 is SGHAT and CDR2 is FQNNGV. V shed 0 bases and J shed 5 bases, with 7 bases lying between them. The CDR3 runs 13 residues. The CDR3 nucleotides are TGTGCCAGCAGCTTAGATAGGGGAACTGAAGCTTTCTTT. Its translation: CASSLDRGTEAFF.

CDR3 coding DNA: TGTGCCAGCAGCTTGACAGTAGATTTCATTGCGAACACCGGGGAGCTGTTTTTT. Translating it yields CASSLTVDFIANTGELFF. The chain has TRBV11-3 and TRBJ2-2; maybe TRBD1 (5 bases). The CDR3 extends over 18 amino acids. The germline V gene has CDR1 SGHNT and CDR2 YENEEA. The V end was cut by 3 bases, the J end by 0 bases, with 17 bases between.

This clone was seen only a few times. The rearrangement links TRBV7-9 to TRBJ1-1, with D hard to call. CDR1 and CDR2 from the germline V gene are SEHNR and FQNEAQ (reference sequence). Trimming removed 3 bases at V and 2 bases at J, with 13 bases between. CDR3 length equals 15 residues. CDR3 amino acids: CASSLEFPTNTEAFF. CDR3 nucleotide sequence: TGTGCCAGCAGCTTGGAATTCCCTACAAACACTGAAGCTTTCTTT. The full variable domain, with the rest looked up from reference TRBV7-9 and TRBJ1-1, is DTGVSQNPRHKITKRGQNVTFRCDPISEHNRLYWYRQTLGQGPEFLTYFQNEAQLEKSRLLSDRFSAERPKGSFSTLEIQRTEQGDSAMYLCASSLEFPTNTEAFFGQGTRLTVV.

The V call is TRBV5-8, the J call TRBJ1-2, with TRBD1 matching 8 bases. The CDR3 is 15 residues long. The J segment lost 4 bases and the V segment lost 4 bases, leaving 9 bases of the junction unmatched. Germline loops: CDR1 SGHTS, CDR2 YDEGEE. CDR3 amino acids: CASSLAPGQVYGYTF. The CDR3 DNA sequence: TGTGCCAGCAGCCTAGCCCCGGGACAGGTCTATGGCTACACCTTC.

This clone was picked up a small number of times. The genes are TRBV6-2 or TRBV6-3 and TRBJ2-7; 11 bases line up with TRBD1. J gave up 4 bases and V 4 bases, and 6 bases lay outside the gene matches. CDR3 size: 15 residues. Germline V CDR1 and CDR2: MNHEY, SVGEGT. CDR3 coding DNA: TGTGCCAGCAGTTCCATCGGACAGGGGGCATACGAGCAGTACTTC. Encoded protein: CASSSIGQGAYEQYF.

This chain uses TRBV7-6 with TRBJ1-6, with D unresolved. The CDR3 totals 16 residues. The V gene's germline CDR1 is SGHVS and CDR2 FNYEAQ. V lost 5 bases and J 0 bases, leaving 11 bases between the germline ends. The CDR3 loop reads CASSPTPFSYNSPLHF. In nucleotides, the CDR3 is TGTGCCAGCAGCCCGACACCTTTCTCCTATAATTCACCCCTCCACTTT.

The chain links TRBV2 to TRBJ1-2; possible D gene TRBD1, 6 bases. The CDR3 is 12 amino acids. The germline V gene has CDR1 SNHLY and CDR2 FYNNEI. The V and J ends lost 7 bases and 8 bases respectively, with 14 bases between them. The CDR3 loop reads CASIVGARGYTF. CDR3 nucleotide sequence: TGTGCCAGCATCGTGGGGGCTCGGGGCTACACCTTC.

The rearrangement links TRBV5-8 to TRBJ2-5, with unresolved D. The germline V gene has CDR1 SGHTS and CDR2 YDEGEE. This CDR3 contains 9 residues. Deletions cut 0 bases from V and 10 bases from J, with 1 base between. CDR3 sequence: CASSLDQYF. The CDR3 region has the DNA TGTGCCAGCAGCTTGGACCAGTACTTC. The entire variable domain, with the rest obtained from reference TRBV5-8 and TRBJ2-5, is as follows: EAGVTQSPTHLIKTRGQQATLRCSPISGHTSVYWYQQALGLGLQFLLWYDEGEERNRGNFPPRFSGRQFPNYSSELNVNALELEDSALYLCASSLDQYFGPGTRLLVL.

The rearrangement uses TRBV6-1 and TRBJ1-6; D is uncertain. This CDR3 spans 15 amino acids. Germline V CDR1 and CDR2: MNHNS, SASEGT. V was shortened by 0 bases and J by 2 bases, with 5 bases between the two germline ends. The chain's CDR3 is CASSEAGTYNSPLHF. Written as DNA, the CDR3 is TGTGCCAGCAGTGAAGCCGGGACCTATAATTCACCCCTCCACTTT.

This clone has only one observation. This chain joins TRBV4-2 and TRBJ2-2, with TRBD1 matching over 9 bases. The CDR3 has 15 amino acids. Germline trimming cut 2 bases from V and 8 bases from J; bases unmatched to any gene: 6. CDR1 and CDR2 (germline): LGHNA, YNFKEQ. The CDR3 nucleotides read TGTGCCAGCAGCCAATTGGGGGACAGGGCAGGGGAGCTGTTTTTT. Translated, it gives CASSQLGDRAGELFF.

The V gene is TRBV6-5, the J gene TRBJ2-2; D gene unclear. CDR1 and CDR2 (germline): MNHEY, SVGAGI. The V end lost 0 bases, the J end lost 3 bases, and 5 bases lay between the germline ends. CDR3 size: 14 residues. CDR3 loop: CASSYSKYTGELFF. The CDR3 nucleotides read TGTGCCAGCAGTTACTCGAAATACACCGGGGAGCTGTTTTTT.

The rearrangement joins TRBV19 to TRBJ1-4, with D unresolved. Trimming stripped 3 bases from V and 6 bases from J, with 11 bases between. The CDR3 runs 14 residues. Germline lookup yields CDR1 LNHDA and CDR2 SQIVND (reference sequence). The CDR3 bases are TGTGCCAGTAGTATTCTCAGCGGGGATGAAAAACTGTTTTTT. Amino acids: CASSILSGDEKLFF. The full variable domain, in which reference TRBV19 and TRBJ1-4 provide the parts outside the CDR3, is DGGITQSPKYLFRKEGQNVTLSCEQNLNHDAMYWYRQDPGQGLRLIYYSQIVNDFQKGDIAEGYSVSREKKESFPLTVTSAQKNPTAFYLCASSILSGDEKLFFGSGTQLSVL.

The chain is built from TRBV9 and TRBJ1-5; 7 bases fit TRBD1. The CDR3 totals 15 residues. Per germline, CDR1 SGDLS and CDR2 YYNGEE. V was pared by 0 bases and J by 3 bases, with 3 bases of the junction left unmatched. This CDR3 reads CASSVGQGLNQPQHF. CDR3 nucleotides: TGTGCCAGCAGCGTAGGACAGGGCCTCAATCAGCCCCAGCATTTT.

This clone was recorded a few times. The chain has TRBV7-9 and TRBJ2-7; D is ambiguous. Germline values: CDR1 SEHNR, CDR2 FQNEAQ (reference sequence). With 1 base removed from V and 6 bases from J, the gap between germline ends came to 13 bases. This CDR3 comprises 14 residues. The DNA for the CDR3 is TGTGCCAGCAGCTTAGGGTTTGAGCAGAGCGAGCAGTACTTC. It specifies CASSLGFEQSEQYF.

This clone was seen only a few times. The rearrangement joins TRBV3-1 (or the pseudogene TRBV3-2) to TRBJ2-3, with 7 bases aligning to TRBD2. V shed 4 bases and J 6 bases; nucleotides not matched to a gene: 7. CDR3 size: 14 residues. Germline V CDR1 and CDR2: LGHDT, YNNKEL (reference sequence). This CDR3 is CASSPGTIRDTQYF. Here the CDR3 DNA reads TGTGCCAGCAGCCCCGGGACTATTCGGGATACGCAGTATTTT.

The CDR3 bases are TGTGCCAGCAGTTTCAACACCGGGGAGCTGTTTTTT. It is translated as CASSFNTGELFF. The chain joins TRBV27 to TRBJ2-2; unclear D gene. CDR1 MNHEY and CDR2 SMNVEV come from the germline V gene (reference sequence). The CDR3 has 12 amino acids. V lost 3 bases, J lost 2 bases, and 1 base lay in between.

V is TRBV6-5 and J is TRBJ2-7; TRBD1 agrees at 7 bases. J gave up 7 bases and V 2 bases, and 8 bases lay outside the gene matches. The CDR3 runs 14 residues. The V gene's germline CDR1 is MNHEY and CDR2 SVGAGI. DNA of the CDR3: TGTGCCAGCAGTTACGGGACAGAGCATTGGGAGCAGTACTTC. Translating it yields CASSYGTEHWEQYF.

CDR3 in amino acids: CASSPGLAGPPGETQYF. Here the CDR3 DNA reads TGCGCCAGCAGCCCGGGACTAGCGGGACCTCCAGGGGAGACCCAGTACTTC. This rearrangement joins TRBV5-1 to TRBJ2-5; TRBD2 aligns across 13 bases. Per germline, CDR1 SGHRS and CDR2 YFSETQ. V was clipped by 4 bases and J by 5 bases; unmatched bases: 11. The length of the CDR3 is 17 residues.

The rearrangement uses TRBV7-9 and TRBJ1-5, with 7 nucleotides matching TRBD1. Germline CDR1 SEHNR, CDR2 FQNEAQ (reference sequence). This CDR3 is 16 amino acids long. The V segment lost 1 base and the J segment 2 bases; nucleotides outside the gene matches: 5. The CDR3 protein is CASSLEGGLGNQPQHF. DNA of the CDR3: TGTGCCAGCAGCTTAGAAGGGGGCCTGGGCAATCAGCCCCAGCATTTT. The variable domain in full, with the rest retrieved from reference TRBV7-9 and TRBJ1-5, is DTGVSQNPRHKITKRGQNVTFRCDPISEHNRLYWYRQTLGQGPEFLTYFQNEAQLEKSRLLSDRFSAERPKGSFSTLEIQRTEQGDSAMYLCASSLEGGLGNQPQHFGDGTRLSIL.

The chain carries TRBV6-6 and TRBJ1-2; perhaps TRBD1 as D (6 bases). V was pared by 2 bases and J by 0 bases, with 13 bases between. The length of the CDR3 is 16 residues. Per the germline V gene, CDR1 is MNHNY and CDR2 is SVGAGI (reference sequence). The CDR3 region has the DNA TGTGCCAGCAGTTACCCTAGGGGGTCGGCTAACTATGGCTACACCTTC. This translates into CASSYPRGSANYGYTF.

The table lists this clone with a count of one. V usage is TRBV2 and J usage is TRBJ2-2; 8 bases align to TRBD1. The CDR3 is 15 residues long. CDR1 SNHLY and CDR2 FYNNEI come from the germline V gene. V shed 8 bases, J shed 5 bases, and the junction held 10 bases outside the gene matches. The CDR3 sequence: CASGTGGVSTGELFF. DNA of the CDR3: TGTGCCAGCGGTACAGGGGGTGTATCTACCGGGGAGCTGTTTTTT.

This chain connects TRBV6-1 to TRBJ2-3; D may be TRBD1 (5 bases). Germline lookup yields CDR1 MNHNS and CDR2 SASEGT. The CDR3 sequence is 18 residues long. Trimming left V 2 bases short and J 3 bases short, with 21 bases between. CDR3 in amino acids: CASSEIRLLRVGTDTQYF. CDR3 sequence (DNA): TGTGCCAGCAGTGAAATCCGCCTACTCAGGGTAGGGACAGATACGCAGTATTTT.

In nucleotides, the CDR3 is TGTGCCAGCAGCAACATGGGGGCGGGCCCCGGGGAGCTGTTTTTT. Its protein product is CASSNMGAGPGELFF. The V call is TRBV7-2, the J call TRBJ2-2, with D perhaps matching TRBD1 (6 bases). Trimming cost V 5 bases and J 6 bases, with 16 bases left between them. CDR1 is SGHTA, CDR2 FQGNSA, per germline. The CDR3 spans 15 residues. Drawing the rest from reference TRBV7-2 and TRBJ2-2, the complete variable domain is GAGVSQSPSNKVTEKGKDVELRCDPISGHTALYWYRQSLGQGLEFLIYFQGNSAPDKSGLPSDRFSAERTGGSVSTLTIQRTQQEDSAVYLCASSNMGAGPGELFFGEGSRLTVL.